This note documents a single T cell receptor beta chain sequence. Clones were sequenced by immunoSEQ multiplex PCR, and TCRdb holds only the in-frame ones, with some missing. Found here are over 850,000 clones, more than 75% of them singletons; the top ten hold about 0.52%. This entry is derived from a study of shared clonotypes between healthy human individuals. This clonotype was sampled from a man aged 18-30 years in good health. Some clones in this sample may be carry-over from other donors' samples. Sequencing used memory CD4+ T cells from PBMCs. The subset denotes: CD45RA-negative fraction.

The CDR3 nucleotides read TGTGCCAGTGACCGGGGACGACATAATGAGCAGTTCTTC. Translated: CASDRGRHNEQFF. This chain links TRBV19 with TRBJ2-1; D possibly matches TRBD1 or TRBD2 (5 bases each). The CDR3 is 13 residues long. Deletions cut 8 bases from V and 7 bases from J, with 15 bases between. Germline CDR1 is LNHDA and CDR2 is SQIVND (reference sequence).